Sequencing of this T cell receptor (beta chain) was carried out in a study of blood T cell repertoires in COVID-19 (dated by TCRdb to 2020 to 2021). The study in broad terms: Samples from collaborators originated in the United States, Italy and Spain and spanned both the acute and convalescent phases of COVID-19. The prospective study material was composed of cDNA or gDNA derived from T cells, B-cell-depleted T cells, or PBMCs. Deeply sampled blood TCRbeta repertoires from subjects exposed to, actively infected with, or recovered from COVID-19 were included in the dataset. The samples were drawn from two sources: the first 160 participants of the ongoing ImmuneRACE study, and over 1,000 subjects contributed by 6 global collaborators. A de-identified subject ID, COVID-19 status, age in years and sex were almost always included in the sample metadata. The repertoires were made available in a free public database intended to serve as a resource for research on the immune response to SARS-CoV-2. Where available, HLA class I and class II types were obtained from metadata supplied by the sample provider rather than from assay-based typing.

TCRbeta CDR3 regions were amplified from genomic DNA using the immunoSEQ Assay, a bias-controlled multiplex PCR. From the authors' description of their analysis: Within the assay, amplification of reference gene primers was used to estimate how many nucleated cells each sample contained. To quantify the absolute abundance of each unique TCRbeta CDR3 rearrangement, sequence reads were collapsed and filtered. Productive Simpson clonality was computed per sample as the square root of Simpson's diversity index over productive rearrangements. TCRdb stores this immuneACCESS table with in-frame sequences only. Part of the clones is absent; in the studies checked, under half of the shortfall reflects unresolved V genes, and no reason is known for the rest. V and J calls and clone size are given by that table; D and trimming were obtained from the DNA. The sample has around 450,000 clones on record, about 89% of them singletons. The ten largest clones take up 4% to 5.5% of the sample.

General conclusions and limits of the study: Clinical and demographic metadata were provided uncurated, with the amount varying by source and participant.

On this clone itself: The clone's antigen remains unknown. One base away there is no much larger clone; base qualities are not given.

Taken from the germline V gene, the CDR1 and CDR2 loops are MDHEN and SYDVKM. From its cysteine to its phenylalanine, the CDR3 spans 16 amino acids. Only the CDR3 portion is preserved as DNA: 48 bases, with reading frame beginning at the first base. Trimming at the junction amounts to 7 bases on V and 4 bases on J, and the germline ends lie 22 bases apart. Collaborating institutions collected whole blood in K2EDTA tubes following their own protocols. For TCRbeta analysis, collaborators shipped samples in one of three forms: frozen whole blood, isolated PBMCs, or DNA extracted from either of those sample types.

The sequence was obtained from a woman in her twenties or thirties with acute or convalescent COVID-19. The rearranged segments are TRBV28 and TRBJ1-2; no D gene call is confident. The sequenced material came from peripheral blood. The CDR3 reads CASTNPHAGTLYGYTF. The DNA sequence is as follows: TGTGCCAGCACCAACCCTCATGCGGGCACCCTCTATGGCTACACCTTC.